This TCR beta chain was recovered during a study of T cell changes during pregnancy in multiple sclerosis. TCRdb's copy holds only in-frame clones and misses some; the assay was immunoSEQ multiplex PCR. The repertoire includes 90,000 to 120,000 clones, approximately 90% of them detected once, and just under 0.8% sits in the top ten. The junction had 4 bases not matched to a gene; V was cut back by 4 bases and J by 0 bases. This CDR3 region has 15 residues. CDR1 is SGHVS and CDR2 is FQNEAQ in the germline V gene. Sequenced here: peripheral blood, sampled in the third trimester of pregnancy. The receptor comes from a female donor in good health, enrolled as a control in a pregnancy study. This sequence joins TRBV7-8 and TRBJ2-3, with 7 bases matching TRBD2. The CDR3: CASSSLAVSTDTQYF. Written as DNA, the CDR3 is TGTGCCAGCAGCTCGCTAGCGGTGAGCACAGATACGCAGTATTTT.